What follows are 28 T cell receptor beta chains derived from one specimen sequenced in a study of T-cell memory formation after mild COVID-19. Each CDR3 protein is one row after TCRdb ran MiXCR on the 5' RACE reads. This table holds a few hundred thousand distinct CDR3 sequences, about 21% found once. The sample taken for sequencing was PBMCs or a T cell subset sorted from them (not recorded which). The origin of the receptors is an adult woman who had mild COVID-19 (a few samples of this study predate the infection). Cell type and time point are not known.

The chain uses TRBV9 and TRBJ2-5, with TRBD2 matching over 8 bases. The V segment lost 2 bases and the J segment 2 bases; nucleotides outside the gene matches: 14. Germline V gives CDR1 SGDLS, CDR2 YYNGEE. The CDR3 sequence is 18 residues long. The CDR3 DNA sequence: TGTGCCAGCAGCGTCGGGACTAGGAGCGGGGGTCAACAAGAGACCCAGTACTTC. As protein: CASSVGTRSGGQQETQYF.

In its sample, this clonotype was seen a few times. The gene calls are TRBV20-1 and TRBJ1-2, with D maybe TRBD1 (5 bases). The CDR3 has 16 amino acids. CDR1 and CDR2 (germline): DFQATT, SNEGSKA (reference sequence). V dropped 0 bases and J dropped 4 bases, with 18 bases sitting between them. DNA for the CDR3: TGCAGTGCTAGAGATCTTCCAACCCGGGGGAGCTATGGCTACACCTTC. Its protein product is CSARDLPTRGSYGYTF.

This clonotype has only a few counts. This chain links TRBV4-3 with TRBJ1-2, with 9 bases matching TRBD1. The germline gives CDR1 LGHNA, CDR2 YSLEER. V was clipped by 0 bases and J by 4 bases; unmatched bases: 0. This CDR3 region has 14 residues. The CDR3 here is CASSQETGGYGYTF. CDR3 DNA: TGCGCCAGCAGCCAAGAGACAGGGGGCTATGGCTACACCTTC.

This clonotype was detected many times. The chain couples TRBV4-3 to TRBJ2-2; TRBD1 or TRBD2 may be the D gene (5 bases each). Germline V gives CDR1 LGHNA, CDR2 YSLEER. This CDR3 region has 14 residues. Trimming left V 4 bases short and J 4 bases short, with 10 bases between. CDR3 amino acids: CASSLVRGTGELFF. CDR3 sequence (DNA): TGCGCCAGCAGCCTGGTGAGGGGCACCGGGGAGCTGTTTTTT.

This chain uses TRBV7-2 with TRBJ2-1; D not certain. Germline CDR1 is SGHTA and CDR2 is FQGNSA. The length of the CDR3 is 16 residues. Trimming left V 6 bases short and J 7 bases short, with 22 bases between. CDR3 in amino acids: CASRTEGTSGANEQFF. CDR3 bases: TGTGCCAGCAGGACCGAAGGAACGTCCGGAGCAAATGAGCAGTTCTTC.

This clonotype has a handful of counts. The chain is built from TRBV7-8 and TRBJ2-5, with a weak D call TRBD1 (5 bases). The CDR3 spans 14 residues. Germline V CDR1 and CDR2: SGHVS, FQNEAQ. The V end was cut by 1 base, the J end by 5 bases, with 11 bases between. The DNA for the CDR3 is TGTGCCAGCAGCTTAGGTCCAGGGTTCGAGACCCAGTACTTC. Protein: CASSLGPGFETQYF.

In its sample, this clonotype was seen a few times. The chain is built from TRBV6-6 and TRBJ1-6, with 8 bases matching TRBD1. This CDR3 spans 19 amino acids. Germline V CDR1 and CDR2: MNHNY, SVGAGI (reference sequence). After removal of 7 bases from V and 1 base from J, the junction contained 15 bases not matched to a gene. CDR3 in amino acids: CASMDLGQGKGSYNSPLHF. CDR3 coding DNA: TGTGCCAGCATGGATCTAGGACAGGGAAAAGGGTCCTATAATTCACCCCTCCACTTT.

This clonotype appeared a few times. This rearrangement joins TRBV29-1 to TRBJ1-1; D is ambiguous. Trimming took 4 bases from V and 1 from J, leaving 7 bases between them. The V gene's germline CDR1 is SQVTM and CDR2 ANQGSEA. The CDR3 has 12 residues. CDR3 protein: CSVGRGNTEAFF. DNA for the CDR3: TGCAGCGTTGGCAGAGGGAACACTGAAGCTTTCTTT.

With regard to this clonotype: One end of the junction does not line up with germline, which may come from a read error. The CDR3 spells CSVEEGGVAYF. The CDR3 bases are TGCAGCGTTGAAGAGGGAGGGGTAGCTTACTTT. The chain joins TRBV29-1 to TRBJ1-1; a weak D match, TRBD1 (5 bases). The CDR3 has 11 amino acids. Per the germline V gene, CDR1 is SQVTM and CDR2 is ANQGSEA.

The V call is TRBV20-1, the J call TRBJ2-3; D remains ambiguous. The CDR3 runs 13 residues. The V gene's germline CDR1 is DFQATT and CDR2 SNEGSKA (reference sequence). Trimming shortened V by 4 bases and J by 5 bases, and 13 bases separated the two germline ends. CDR3 region: CSANPTWGDTQYF. For the CDR3, the DNA is TGCAGTGCTAATCCAACCTGGGGAGATACGCAGTATTTT.

The V and J genes are TRBV7-3 and TRBJ2-5; the match to TRBD2 covers 11 bases. Germline loops: CDR1 SGHTA, CDR2 FQGTGA. The trim removed 5 bases at V and 1 base at J, leaving 3 bases unmatched. CDR3 length: 15 residues. The CDR3 DNA follows: TGTGCCAGCAGCGTCCTAGCGGGGGGCCAAGAGACCCAGTACTTC. Translating gives CASSVLAGGQETQYF.

This chain connects TRBV9 to TRBJ2-1; D is unclear. V lost 4 bases to trimming and J lost 6 bases, with 17 bases between them. Germline CDR1 is SGDLS and CDR2 is YYNGEE. This CDR3 is 15 amino acids long. CDR3 DNA sequence: TGTGCCAGCAGCCCCCGGGCCCTGTCGGGCAATGAGCAGTTCTTC. Translation: CASSPRALSGNEQFF.

J is TRBJ2-7 and V is TRBV4-2, with TRBD1 matching 9 bases. The CDR3 loop spans 16 amino acids. Trimming cost V 0 bases and J 7 bases; bases outside gene matches: 10. Germline CDR1 is LGHNA and CDR2 is YNFKEQ. The CDR3, as DNA: TGTGCCAGCAGCCAAGAGGGTGGTACAGGGGGCAGGGAGCAGTACTTC. Amino acid sequence: CASSQEGGTGGREQYF.

CDR3 amino acids: CASSATTWTGELFF. The CDR3 bases are TGTGCCAGCAGTGCCACCACGTGGACCGGGGAGCTGTTTTTT. This chain connects TRBV25-1 to TRBJ2-2; no reliable D call. Trimming removed 4 bases from V and 5 bases from J, with 11 bases in between. This CDR3 has 14 amino acids. The germline V gene encodes CDR1 MGHDK and CDR2 SYGVNS.

The chain links TRBV7-9 to TRBJ1-2; D ambiguous. This CDR3 comprises 16 residues. Germline V lookup: CDR1 SEHNR, CDR2 FQNEAQ (reference sequence). Trimming pared 5 bases from V and 1 base from J, leaving 17 bases between. CDR3 DNA: TGTGCCAGCAGCCCCATCGGAGGGCCACTTAACTATGGCTACACCTTC. Protein: CASSPIGGPLNYGYTF.

This clonotype has more than one count but fewer than ten. V usage is TRBV30 and J usage is TRBJ2-3, with D perhaps assigned TRBD1 or TRBD2 (5 bases each). Germline V gene data show CDR1 as GTSNPN and CDR2 as SVGIG (reference sequence). Between the trimmed V and J ends, which lost 7 bases and 1 base, there was a span of 15 bases. The CDR3 length is 14 residues. The CDR3 nucleotides read TGTGCCTCGGAACGGGGCACTGGCACAGATACGCAGTATTTT. It is translated as CASERGTGTDTQYF.

This chain links TRBV2 with TRBJ1-6, with a possible D match to TRBD1 (5 bases). With 2 bases removed from V and 11 bases from J, the gap between germline ends came to 10 bases. The CDR3 spans 13 residues. Germline V gene lookup returns CDR1 SNHLY and CDR2 FYNNEI. The CDR3 nucleotides are TGTGCCAGCAGTGAATCGGGGGGACCACCCCTCCACTTT. This translates into CASSESGGPPLHF.

In this sample, this clonotype turned up a few times. The chain is built from TRBV7-2 and TRBJ2-2, with D perhaps matching TRBD1 or TRBD2 (5 bases each). The CDR3 runs to 15 residues. Trimming removed 1 base from V and 10 bases from J, with 16 bases in between. Germline assignment: CDR1 SGHTA and CDR2 FQGNSA. CDR3 in amino acids: CASSLGPGRSEELFF. The CDR3 DNA is TGTGCCAGCAGCTTAGGTCCGGGACGCTCTGAGGAGCTGTTTTTT.

The chain carries TRBV24-1 and TRBJ2-1; D unclear. The CDR3 runs 11 residues. CDR1 KGHDR and CDR2 SFDVKD come from the germline V gene. Trimming took off 8 bases at V and 6 bases at J, with 7 bases between the two ends. The CDR3 protein is CATTTGNEQFF. CDR3 nucleotides: TGTGCCACCACGACTGGCAATGAGCAGTTCTTC.

The chain has TRBV5-5 and TRBJ2-5, with 11 positions matching TRBD2. CDR3 size: 15 residues. Germline trimming cut 6 bases from V and 5 bases from J; bases unmatched to any gene: 9. Per germline, CDR1 SGHKS and CDR2 YYEKEE (reference sequence). CDR3 region: CASIRIAGGPETQYF. The CDR3 nucleotides read TGTGCCAGCATCCGAATAGCGGGGGGGCCCGAGACCCAGTACTTC.

This clonotype was observed at least ten times. The chain has TRBV12-3 or TRBV12-4 and TRBJ1-1; 8 bases are shared with TRBD1. V trimming: 6 bases; J trimming: 4 bases; junction bases outside the gene matches: 7. The CDR3 totals 14 residues. This chain's CDR3 is CASRVQGGGTEAFF. The CDR3 nucleotides are TGTGCCAGCAGGGTACAGGGGGGCGGCACTGAAGCTTTCTTT.

This clonotype was observed a handful of times. The chain couples TRBV12-3 or TRBV12-4 to TRBJ2-5; no reliable D call. This CDR3 has 12 residues. Trimming took 6 bases from V and 1 from J, leaving 6 bases between them. CDR3 nucleotide sequence: TGTGCCAGCAGCCGCCTCCAAGAGACCCAGTACTTC. It is translated as CASSRLQETQYF.

The rearrangement joins TRBV20-1 to TRBJ2-3; possible D gene TRBD2, 6 bases. The CDR3 totals 16 residues. Trimming took off 3 bases at V and 0 bases at J, with 16 bases between the two ends. Looked up from germline, CDR1 is DFQATT and CDR2 is SNEGSKA (reference sequence). CDR3 sequence (DNA): TGCAGTGCTAGTCGCGGCGGGATCTCTAGCACAGATACGCAGTATTTT. It encodes CSASRGGISSTDTQYF.

The chain links TRBV7-6 to TRBJ2-5; possibly TRBD1 for D (5 bases). Germline CDR1 reads SGHVS; CDR2 reads FNYEAQ. The CDR3 covers 15 residues. The ends were cut back, 5 bases at V and 4 bases at J, with 17 bases in the middle. The chain's CDR3 is CASSATSGYGETQYF. In DNA form, the CDR3 reads TGTGCCAGCAGCGCCACGTCAGGGTACGGAGAGACCCAGTACTTC. The whole variable domain, remainder taken from reference TRBV7-6 and TRBJ2-5, is GAGVSQSPRYKVTKRGQDVALRCDPISGHVSLYWYRQALGQGPEFLTYFNYEAQQDKSGLPNDRFSAERPEGSISTLTIQRTEQRDSAMYRCASSATSGYGETQYFGPGTRLLVL.

The chain joins TRBV6-2 or TRBV6-3 to TRBJ2-4; no clear D. Germline values: CDR1 MNHEY, CDR2 SVGEGT. The germline V and J ends were trimmed by 6 bases and 1 base, with 16 bases remaining between them. The CDR3 extends over 16 amino acids. This CDR3 is CASSQTMGAAKNIQYF. In nucleotides, the CDR3 is TGTGCCAGCAGCCAAACAATGGGCGCGGCCAAAAACATTCAGTACTTC.

This clonotype appeared a few times. The chain links TRBV4-2 to TRBJ1-1; the match to TRBD1 covers 7 bases. The CDR3 is 14 residues long. The trim removed 2 bases at V and 5 bases at J, leaving 5 bases unmatched. In germline, CDR1 is LGHNA, CDR2 YNFKEQ. CDR3 DNA sequence: TGTGCCAGCAGCCAAACAGGGGAAGAGACTGAAGCTTTCTTT. This codes for CASSQTGEETEAFF.

The chain recombines TRBV24-1 with TRBJ2-1; TRBD2 agrees at 8 bases. The CDR3 contains 18 residues. The junction had 11 bases not matched to a gene; V was cut back by 0 bases and J by 5 bases. Germline-derived CDR1 and CDR2 are KGHDR and SFDVKD. The CDR3 nucleotides read TGTGCCACCAGTGATTTGCCGATAGCGGGAACCGGGAACAATGAGCAGTTCTTC. Protein product: CATSDLPIAGTGNNEQFF.

The rearrangement uses TRBV7-2 and TRBJ2-1; 7 bases align to TRBD2. Unmatched junction bases numbered 9, after V lost 4 bases and J lost 9 bases. Germline V gives CDR1 SGHTA, CDR2 FQGNSA. The CDR3 covers 14 residues. CDR3 residues: CASSYLKGGGEQFF. The DNA of the CDR3 is TGTGCCAGCAGCTACTTGAAGGGCGGGGGTGAGCAGTTCTTC.